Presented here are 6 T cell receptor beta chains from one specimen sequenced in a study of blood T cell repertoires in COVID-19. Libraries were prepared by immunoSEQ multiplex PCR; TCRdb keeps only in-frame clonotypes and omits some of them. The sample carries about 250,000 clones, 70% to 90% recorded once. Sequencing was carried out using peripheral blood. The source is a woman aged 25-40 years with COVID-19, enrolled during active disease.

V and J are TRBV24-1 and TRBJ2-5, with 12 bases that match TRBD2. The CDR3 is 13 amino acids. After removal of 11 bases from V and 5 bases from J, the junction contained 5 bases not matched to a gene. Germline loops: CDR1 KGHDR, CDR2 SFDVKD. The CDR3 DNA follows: TGTGCCAAACGGACTAGCGGGGCGGAGACCCAGTACTTC. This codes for CAKRTSGAETQYF.

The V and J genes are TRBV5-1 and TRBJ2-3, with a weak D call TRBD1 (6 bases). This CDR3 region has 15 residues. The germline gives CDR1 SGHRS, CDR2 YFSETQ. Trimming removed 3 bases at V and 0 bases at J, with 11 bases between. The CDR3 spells CASSSRTDSTDTQYF. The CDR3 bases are TGCGCCAGCAGCTCCCGGACAGATAGCACAGATACGCAGTATTTT.

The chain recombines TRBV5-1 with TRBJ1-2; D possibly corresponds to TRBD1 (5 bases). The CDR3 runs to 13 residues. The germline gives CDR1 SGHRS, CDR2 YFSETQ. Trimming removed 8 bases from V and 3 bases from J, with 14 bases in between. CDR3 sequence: CASQGGRDYGYTF. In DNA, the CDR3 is TGCGCCAGTCAGGGTGGACGGGACTATGGCTACACCTTC.

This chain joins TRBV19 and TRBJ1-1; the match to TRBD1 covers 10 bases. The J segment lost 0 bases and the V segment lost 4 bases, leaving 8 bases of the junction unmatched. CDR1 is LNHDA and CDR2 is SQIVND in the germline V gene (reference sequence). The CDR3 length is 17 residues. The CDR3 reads CASSSGQGVSLNTEAFF. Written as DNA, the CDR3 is TGTGCCAGTAGTAGCGGACAGGGGGTTTCTTTGAACACTGAAGCTTTCTTT.

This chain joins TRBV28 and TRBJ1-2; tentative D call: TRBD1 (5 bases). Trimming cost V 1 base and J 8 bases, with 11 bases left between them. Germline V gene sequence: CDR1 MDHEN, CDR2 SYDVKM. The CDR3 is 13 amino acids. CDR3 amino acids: CASSLYRGWGYTF. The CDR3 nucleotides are TGTGCCAGCAGTTTATATCGGGGGTGGGGCTACACCTTC.

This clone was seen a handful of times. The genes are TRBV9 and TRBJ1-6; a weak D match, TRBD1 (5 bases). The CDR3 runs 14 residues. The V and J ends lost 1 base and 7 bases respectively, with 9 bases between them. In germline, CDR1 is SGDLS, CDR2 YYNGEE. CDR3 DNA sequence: TGTGCCAGCAGCGTAACGACAGACAATTCACCCCTCCACTTT. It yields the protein CASSVTTDNSPLHF.